A selection of T cell receptor beta chains follows, all from one sample in a study of blood T cell repertoires in COVID-19. Clones were read by immunoSEQ multiplex PCR, and TCRdb kept only the in-frame ones, dropping some. This table has 130,000 to 150,000 clones, around 80% appearing once. Sequencing was carried out using peripheral blood. All receptors come from a woman between 45 and 60 years old in a cohort sampled during active or convalescent COVID-19. The CDR3 runs from the conserved cysteine through the conserved F or W. Each record gives: J gene, V gene, clone size, D gene, CDR3 protein, CDR3 DNA. The D gene is left open where the match is weak. Size is omitted from some rows. Given values are once, few, many or a class for expanded clones.

TRBJ2-1	TRBV30	few	NA	CAWSVMVLTKDNEQFF	TGTGCCTGGAGTGTAATGGTCCTGACAAAGGATAATGAGCAGTTCTTC
TRBJ2-3	TRBV15	NA	TRBD2	CATSRGQRGVVGDTQYF	TGTGCCACCAGCAGAGGCCAGCGGGGGGTAGTAGGAGATACGCAGTATTTT
TRBJ2-3	TRBV19	NA	NA	CASSLSGTQYF	TGTGCCAGTAGTCTCTCGGGTACGCAGTATTTT
TRBJ2-3	TRBV19	NA	TRBD1	CASSEDRVADTQYF	TGTGCCAGTAGCGAGGACAGGGTCGCAGATACGCAGTATTTT
TRBJ1-3	TRBV19	NA	NA	CASSIQGYSGNTIYF	TGTGCCAGTAGTATCCAGGGGTACTCTGGAAACACCATATATTTT
TRBJ1-1	TRBV18	NA	NA	CASSPSIEINTEAFF	TGTGCCAGCTCACCTTCAATAGAAATAAACACTGAAGCTTTCTTT
TRBJ2-1	TRBV4-1	medium-sized	TRBD2	CASSLLAGANNEQFF	TGCGCCAGCAGCTTACTAGCGGGGGCTAACAATGAGCAGTTCTTC
TRBJ2-1	TRBV2	NA	TRBD1	CASKSTGSYNEQFF	TGTGCCAGCAAGTCGACAGGGTCCTACAATGAGCAGTTCTTC
TRBJ1-4	TRBV19	NA	TRBD1	CASSMIVNRGLLFF	TGTGCCAGTAGTATGATTGTAAACAGGGGCCTACTGTTTTTT
TRBJ2-7	TRBV9	NA	TRBD1	CASSGRDRDYEQYF	TGTGCCAGCAGCGGGAGGGACAGGGACTACGAGCAGTACTTC
TRBJ1-2	TRBV7-3	NA	NA	CASKTWSGNRVGGQTYGYTF	TGTGCCAGCAAAACATGGTCGGGAAACCGTGTGGGGGGGCAGACCTATGGCTACACCTTC
TRBJ2-3	TRBV11-3	NA	NA	CASSLGADTQYF	TGTGCCAGCAGCTTGGGCGCAGATACGCAGTATTTT
TRBJ2-1	TRBV6-5	NA	NA	CAADSSSYNEQFF	TGTGCCGCGGACAGTAGCTCCTACAATGAGCAGTTCTTC
TRBJ1-2	TRBV6-5	NA	NA	CASSYSFSGEVGYTF	TGTGCCAGCAGTTACTCTTTCAGCGGGGAAGTTGGCTACACCTTC
TRBJ2-2	TRBV2	few	TRBD1	CASRLTGSRTGELFF	TGTGCCAGCAGGCTGACAGGGTCACGCACCGGGGAGCTGTTTTTT
TRBJ1-1	TRBV2	NA	NA	CASSPGEPSTEAFF	TGTGCCAGCAGTCCCGGGGAGCCGAGCACTGAAGCTTTCTTT
TRBJ2-7	TRBV27	NA	TRBD2	CASRGTSGGGEQYF	TGTGCCAGCAGGGGGACTAGCGGGGGTGGCGAGCAGTACTTC
TRBJ1-1	TRBV19	NA	TRBD1	CASRGQGFDLSAFF	TGTGCCAGTAGGGGACAGGGATTTGATTTGTCGGCTTTCTTT
TRBJ1-5	TRBV7-2	NA	NA	CASSGGRGNQPQHF	TGTGCCAGCAGCGGGGGCCGGGGAAATCAGCCCCAGCATTTT
TRBJ2-3	TRBV7-9	NA	TRBD1	CASSLRTGGFDTQYF	TGTGCCAGCAGCCTGCGGACAGGGGGTTTTGATACGCAGTATTTT
TRBJ1-3	TRBV24-1	NA	TRBD1	CATSDSSGGAGNTIYF	TGTGCCACCAGTGATTCCTCAGGGGGCGCAGGAAACACCATATATTTT
TRBJ1-5	TRBV19	NA	TRBD1	CASARDRAIGNQPQHF	TGTGCCAGTGCTCGGGACAGGGCCATAGGAAATCAGCCCCAGCATTTT
TRBJ1-6	TRBV9	NA	NA	CASSAGRTDPFSYNSPLHF	TGTGCCAGCAGCGCCGGGCGGACAGACCCATTCTCCTATAATTCACCCCTCCACTTT
TRBJ2-7	TRBV12-3/TRBV12-4	few	TRBD1	CASSGGTGNEQYF	TGTGCCAGCAGTGGGGGGACAGGGAACGAGCAGTACTTC
TRBJ2-2	TRBV2	few	NA	CASAFSPSGELFF	TGTGCCAGCGCGTTTTCCCCCTCCGGGGAGCTGTTTTTT
TRBJ2-3	TRBV3-1/TRBV3-2	NA	TRBD2	CASRRGRASGGDTQYF	TGTGCCAGCAGACGGGGCCGAGCTAGCGGCGGAGATACGCAGTATTTT
TRBJ2-7	TRBV30	NA	NA	CAWSVRGYEQYF	TGTGCCTGGAGTGTACGGGGGTACGAGCAGTACTTC
TRBJ2-3	TRBV12-5	NA	TRBD1	CASGPYRGSFTDTQYF	TGTGCTAGTGGTCCCTACAGGGGTTCTTTCACAGATACGCAGTATTTT
TRBJ1-6	TRBV5-1	NA	NA	CASSLLPQGSRDSPLHF	TGCGCCAGCAGCTTACTGCCCCAGGGGAGTCGTGATTCACCCCTCCACTTT
TRBJ2-1	TRBV5-1	NA	NA	CASKTGQSYNEQFF	TGCGCCAGCAAGACGGGACAATCCTACAATGAGCAGTTCTTC
TRBJ2-5	TRBV18	NA	TRBD1	CASSPTGDRETQYF	TGTGCCAGCTCACCGACAGGGGATCGAGAGACCCAGTACTTC